The 30 T cell receptor beta chains below all came from one sample that was sequenced in a study of CD8 T cell repertoires and HIV-1 epitope variants. Method: immunoSEQ multiplex PCR; TCRdb's copy keeps in-frame clones and lacks some. The repertoire holds 2,100 or so clones, with under 75% as singletons. Their specific antigens are unknown. Sequencing was carried out using cultured CD8+ T cells derived from PBMCs. These TCRs come from a male donor with HIV.

This chain's CDR3 is CASSLELGQYEQYF. CDR3 sequence (DNA): TGTGCCAGCAGCTTAGAATTAGGGCAGTACGAGCAGTACTTC. This chain connects TRBV7-2 to TRBJ2-7; D remains ambiguous. The germline CDR1 and CDR2 sequences are SGHTA and FQGNSA. The CDR3 runs 14 residues. The ends were cut back, 1 base at V and 4 bases at J, with 11 bases in the middle.

This clone was seen a handful of times. This chain links TRBV7-9 with TRBJ2-6; TRBD1 agrees at 7 bases. This CDR3 is 12 amino acids long. Losses at the gene ends were 4 bases for V and 14 bases for J; bases not matched to a gene: 5. Germline V CDR1 and CDR2: SEHNR, FQNEAQ (reference sequence). In nucleotides, the CDR3 is TGTGCCAGCAGCTACACAGGGGTCCTCCTGACTTTC. Translation: CASSYTGVLLTF.

The chain employs TRBV2 and TRBJ2-7, with D possibly TRBD2 on 6 matching bases. The length of the CDR3 is 13 residues. Germline CDR1 reads SNHLY; CDR2 reads FYNNEI. Trimming removed 0 bases from V and 5 bases from J, with 8 bases in between. CDR3 bases: TGTGCCAGCAGTGAAGCCCAGCGGGACGAGCAGTACTTC. Its translation: CASSEAQRDEQYF.

The chain joins TRBV5-1 to TRBJ2-7; 8 positions match TRBD1. The V segment lost 4 bases and the J segment 5 bases; nucleotides outside the gene matches: 11. Germline assignment: CDR1 SGHRS and CDR2 YFSETQ. This CDR3 has 15 amino acids. This CDR3 reads CASSAWTGSMNEQYF. The CDR3 nucleotides read TGCGCCAGCAGCGCCTGGACAGGGTCGATGAACGAGCAGTACTTC.

The rearrangement links TRBV9 to TRBJ2-1; a possible D gene is TRBD2 (5 bases). The V end lost 0 bases, the J end lost 0 bases, and 7 bases lay between the germline ends. Germline V lookup: CDR1 SGDLS, CDR2 YYNGEE. CDR3 length equals 15 residues. The CDR3 nucleotides read TGTGCCAGCAGCGTAGCCGGGATCTCCTACAATGAGCAGTTCTTC. It encodes CASSVAGISYNEQFF.

The chain recombines TRBV11-2 with TRBJ2-7; 9 bases fit TRBD1. Germline V gene sequence: CDR1 SGHAT, CDR2 FQNNGV. The CDR3 loop spans 15 amino acids. J was trimmed by 3 bases and V by 0 bases; bases with no gene match: 3. The DNA for the CDR3 is TGTGCCAGCAGCTTAGAACAGGGGGCCCTCTACGAGCAGTACTTC. It specifies CASSLEQGALYEQYF.

In this sample, this clone turned up a few times. The chain has TRBV7-7 and TRBJ2-6; D remains unclear. The germline V gene has CDR1 SSHAT and CDR2 FNYEAQ (reference sequence). The CDR3 length is 18 residues. The V end was cut by 5 bases, the J end by 5 bases, with 22 bases between. CDR3 DNA sequence: TGTGCCAGCAGCATAGGGCCAGTGCCACAAAGTCGGGCCAACGTCCTGACTTTC. Amino acids: CASSIGPVPQSRANVLTF.

The chain combines TRBV28 with TRBJ2-1; TRBD2 matches at 8 bases. After removal of 3 bases from V and 9 bases from J, the junction contained 7 bases not matched to a gene. Germline-derived CDR1 and CDR2 are MDHEN and SYDVKM. The CDR3 covers 14 residues. DNA of the CDR3: TGTGCCAGCAGTTTTAGGGTAGCGGGGAGTGAGCAGTTCTTC. This sequence encodes CASSFRVAGSEQFF.

This rearrangement joins TRBV27 to TRBJ2-2, with D hard to call. CDR3 length: 13 residues. Trimming shortened V by 3 bases and J by 7 bases, and 9 bases separated the two germline ends. Germline-derived CDR1 and CDR2 are MNHEY and SMNVEV (reference sequence). CDR3 coding DNA: TGTGCCAGCAGTTTCGTGGGAAGCGGGGAGCTGTTTTTT. This codes for CASSFVGSGELFF.

The chain has TRBV5-1 and TRBJ2-1, with D possibly matching TRBD1 (6 bases). CDR1 is SGHRS, CDR2 YFSETQ, per germline. CDR3 length: 13 residues. V was trimmed by 4 bases and J by 3 bases, leaving 8 bases between them. CDR3 DNA: TGCGCCAGCAGCCTGGACAGCTACAATGAGCAGTTCTTC. It is translated as CASSLDSYNEQFF.

The J gene is TRBJ2-7, the V gene TRBV13; D gene ambiguous. Trimming took off 5 bases at V and 0 bases at J, with 5 bases between the two ends. The CDR3 runs 12 residues. Germline loops: CDR1 PRHDT, CDR2 FYEKMQ (reference sequence). The CDR3 here is CASSRSSYEQYF. CDR3 nucleotide sequence: TGTGCCAGCAGCAGGAGCTCCTACGAGCAGTACTTC.

The chain employs TRBV30 and TRBJ1-1, with TRBD1 matching 10 bases. The CDR3 consists of 14 residues. Germline-derived CDR1 and CDR2 are GTSNPN and SVGIG (reference sequence). After removal of 2 bases from V and 11 bases from J, the junction contained 11 bases not matched to a gene. CDR3 loop: CAWSFRDRGQEAFF. CDR3 bases: TGTGCCTGGAGTTTCCGGGACAGGGGCCAAGAGGCTTTCTTT.

This clone has only a few counts. This chain connects TRBV9 to TRBJ2-1, with D possibly matching TRBD2 (6 bases). Trimming removed 0 bases at V and 6 bases at J, with 13 bases between. CDR1 SGDLS and CDR2 YYNGEE come from the germline V gene. This CDR3 contains 15 residues. CDR3 bases: TGTGCCAGCAGCGTAGAGAAAGCGGGTACCAATGAGCAGTTCTTC. Protein: CASSVEKAGTNEQFF.

The chain combines TRBV27 with TRBJ2-1; 7 bases are shared with TRBD2. This CDR3 is 17 amino acids long. Germline V gives CDR1 MNHEY, CDR2 SMNVEV (reference sequence). Germline trimming cut 6 bases from V and 7 bases from J; bases unmatched to any gene: 18. The CDR3 bases are TGTGCCAGCAGGACCAAACCAACCGGGACTAACGCGAATGAGCAGTTCTTC. Its protein product is CASRTKPTGTNANEQFF.

This chain links TRBV28 with TRBJ2-1, with a possible D match to TRBD2 (6 bases). The CDR3 runs 15 residues. Trimming left V 3 bases short and J 5 bases short, with 14 bases between. Per germline, CDR1 MDHEN and CDR2 SYDVKM. For the CDR3, the DNA is TGTGCCAGCAGTTTGGGGGAGGCCCAAAACAATGAGCAGTTCTTC. It codes for CASSLGEAQNNEQFF.

This clone was observed a few times. This chain uses TRBV19 with TRBJ2-7; TRBD2 matches 9 bases. The CDR3 covers 13 residues. V gave up 8 bases and J gave up 2 bases; unmatched junction bases: 4. Germline CDR1 and CDR2: LNHDA and SQIVND (reference sequence). CDR3 sequence reads: CASGAGGPYEQYF. CDR3 nucleotides: TGTGCCAGTGGAGCGGGAGGTCCCTACGAGCAGTACTTC.

V gene TRBV28 combines with J gene TRBJ1-2; D unresolved. The germline CDR1 and CDR2 sequences are MDHEN and SYDVKM. The V end lost 5 bases, the J end lost 8 bases, and 12 bases lay between the germline ends. The CDR3 consists of 12 residues. CDR3 sequence (DNA): TGTGCCAGCAGTCTGGATCGCTGGGGCTACACCTTC. It specifies CASSLDRWGYTF.

In its sample, this clone was seen a few times. V gene TRBV5-6 combines with J gene TRBJ1-1; maybe TRBD1 (5 bases). Germline-derived CDR1 and CDR2 are SGHDT and YYEEEE. Trimming took off 0 bases at V and 5 bases at J, with 8 bases between the two ends. The CDR3 is 13 amino acids. The CDR3 DNA is TGTGCCAGCAGCTTGGGAGACAGAACTGAAGCTTTCTTT. The encoded protein is CASSLGDRTEAFF.

This rearrangement joins TRBV28 to TRBJ1-1; TRBD1 is a possible D gene (6 bases). The CDR3 totals 14 residues. CDR1 is MDHEN, CDR2 SYDVKM, per germline. V lost 7 bases and J lost 3, with 15 bases in between. This chain's CDR3 is CASNPGHPDTEAFF. The CDR3 DNA reads TGTGCCAGCAATCCGGGACACCCTGACACTGAAGCTTTCTTT.

The chain is built from TRBV13 and TRBJ2-7; no clear D gene. CDR1 is PRHDT, CDR2 FYEKMQ, per germline (reference sequence). V was shortened by 0 bases and J by 6 bases, with 12 bases between the two germline ends. The CDR3 runs to 14 residues. DNA for the CDR3: TGTGCCAGCAGCTTAGGTCTAGTGGCCGGCGAGCAGTACTTC. This translates into CASSLGLVAGEQYF.

This clone has only a few counts. CDR3 in amino acids: CASSDDRDDQPQHF. The CDR3 DNA follows: TGTGCCAGTAGTGATGACAGGGACGATCAGCCCCAGCATTTT. This chain connects TRBV19 to TRBJ1-5, with 7 bases identical to TRBD1. V lost 5 bases to trimming and J lost 5 bases; unmatched junction nucleotides: 6. The CDR3 totals 14 residues. Germline assignment: CDR1 LNHDA and CDR2 SQIVND (reference sequence).

This clone rates as large. J is TRBJ2-7 and V is TRBV7-9, with D perhaps matching TRBD2 (6 bases). The CDR3 consists of 12 residues. Per germline, CDR1 SEHNR and CDR2 FQNEAQ (reference sequence). V shed 2 bases and J shed 6 bases, with 8 bases lying between them. The CDR3 spells CASSLRAGEQYF. The DNA for the CDR3 is TGTGCCAGCAGCTTACGAGCGGGCGAGCAGTACTTC.

The sample holds one count of this clone. This chain uses TRBV19 with TRBJ1-5; D call uncertain. This CDR3 contains 15 residues. V was trimmed by 5 bases and J by 2 bases, leaving 13 bases between them. Germline V gene data show CDR1 as LNHDA and CDR2 as SQIVND (reference sequence). The CDR3 DNA sequence: TGTGCCAGTAGTCCATGGGGAGGTGGCAATCAGCCCCAGCATTTT. Protein sequence: CASSPWGGGNQPQHF. Together with reference TRBV19 and TRBJ1-5, the CDR3 gives the full variable domain: DGGITQSPKYLFRKEGQNVTLSCEQNLNHDAMYWYRQDPGQGLRLIYYSQIVNDFQKGDIAEGYSVSREKKESFPLTVTSAQKNPTAFYLCASSPWGGGNQPQHFGDGTRLSIL.

This clone was counted a few times. The CDR3 DNA follows: TGTGCCAGCAGTTACTTGGATATGAACACTGAAGCTTTCTTT. Translation gives CASSYLDMNTEAFF. The V and J genes are TRBV6-5 and TRBJ1-1; D remains ambiguous. The germline V and J ends were trimmed by 1 base and 0 bases, with 6 bases remaining between them. The CDR3 has 14 residues. The germline V gene encodes CDR1 MNHEY and CDR2 SVGAGI.

The chain links TRBV7-3 to TRBJ1-1; D call uncertain. Germline CDR1 reads SGHTA; CDR2 reads FQGTGA. The V end was cut by 5 bases, the J end by 0 bases, with 10 bases between. The CDR3 runs 14 residues. The CDR3 loop reads CASSSGNMNTEAFF. CDR3 sequence (DNA): TGTGCCAGCAGCAGCGGAAACATGAACACTGAAGCTTTCTTT.

This chain uses TRBV7-9 with TRBJ2-2; possibly TRBD2 for D (5 bases). CDR3 length: 14 residues. V lost 4 bases to trimming and J lost 4 bases, with 10 bases between them. CDR1 is SEHNR and CDR2 is FQNEAQ in the germline V gene (reference sequence). The CDR3 sequence: CASSWTPSTGELFF. The CDR3 DNA follows: TGTGCCAGCAGCTGGACTCCGAGCACCGGGGAGCTGTTTTTT.

In this sample, this clone turned up once. The rearrangement links TRBV28 to TRBJ2-7; D unresolved. Germline CDR1 reads MDHEN; CDR2 reads SYDVKM. The CDR3 spans 20 residues. V gave up 3 bases and J gave up 2 bases, with 29 bases separating them. CDR3 amino acids: CASSFPPPSPNTPTTYEQYF. CDR3 nucleotide sequence: TGTGCCAGCAGTTTCCCCCCCCCTAGTCCCAATACACCTACCACCTACGAGCAGTACTTC.

CDR3 coding DNA: TGTGCCAGCAGTTTGGTCGGGAATCAGCCCCAGCATTTT. The encoded protein is CASSLVGNQPQHF. This chain uses TRBV27 with TRBJ1-5; D unclear. From germline, CDR1 is MNHEY and CDR2 SMNVEV (reference sequence). V lost 3 bases and J 4 bases, leaving 7 bases between the germline ends. CDR3 size: 13 residues.

CDR3 nucleotide sequence: TGTGCCAGCAGCTTGGGATCCCACAATGAGCAGTTCTTC. It is translated as CASSLGSHNEQFF. The V gene is TRBV11-2, the J gene TRBJ2-1, with D unclear. The length of the CDR3 is 13 residues. Germline loops: CDR1 SGHAT, CDR2 FQNNGV. V lost 3 bases and J 5 bases, leaving 8 bases between the germline ends.

The rearrangement joins TRBV18 to TRBJ1-2; 7 nucleotides align to TRBD1. Germline V CDR1 and CDR2: KGHSH, LQKENI. The V gene end was trimmed by 2 bases and the J gene end by 4 bases; junction bases not matched to a gene: 4. The CDR3 is 14 residues long. CDR3 amino acids: CASSPEGGLYGYTF. CDR3 sequence (DNA): TGTGCCAGCTCACCAGAAGGGGGCCTCTATGGCTACACCTTC.